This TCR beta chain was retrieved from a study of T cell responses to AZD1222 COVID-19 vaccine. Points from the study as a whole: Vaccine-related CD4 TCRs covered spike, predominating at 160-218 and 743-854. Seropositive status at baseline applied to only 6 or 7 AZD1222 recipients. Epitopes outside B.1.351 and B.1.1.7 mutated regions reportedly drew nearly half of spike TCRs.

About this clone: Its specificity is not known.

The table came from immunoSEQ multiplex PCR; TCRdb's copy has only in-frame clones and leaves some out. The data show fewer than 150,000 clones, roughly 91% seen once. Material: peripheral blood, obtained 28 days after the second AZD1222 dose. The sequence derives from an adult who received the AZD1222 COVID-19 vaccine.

CDR3 loop: CASSHPGFTNTEAFF. The DNA for the CDR3 is TGTGCCAGCTCCCACCCCGGGTTCACGAACACTGAAGCTTTCTTT. The chain links TRBV18 to TRBJ1-1; no reliable D call. Trimming pared 6 bases from V and 1 base from J, leaving 15 bases between. Germline V gene lookup returns CDR1 KGHSH and CDR2 LQKENI. There are 15 residues in the CDR3.